This T cell receptor (beta chain) came from a study of T cell repertoires in cytomegalovirus infection. TCRdb reprocessed the reads with MiXCR, giving one entry per CDR3 protein. This table has around 710,000 distinct CDR3 sequences, about 28% appearing once. For this clonotype: Its antigen remains unidentified.

V gave up 5 bases and J gave up 2 bases; unmatched junction bases: 10. In germline, CDR1 is SGHTA, CDR2 FQGTGA. The CDR3 contains 16 residues. The chain couples TRBV7-3 to TRBJ1-1; 8 bases align to TRBD1. The origin of this receptor is a human donor in good health (CMV status not recorded). Some clones in this sample may be carry-over from other donors' samples. The sequences come from cultured CD8+ T cells from PBMCs, collected from culture after CMV antigen stimulation. The CDR3 here is CASSDPRGTGNTEAFF. CDR3 DNA sequence: TGTGCCAGCAGCGACCCGAGGGGGACAGGAAACACTGAAGCTTTCTTT.